This paragraph reports one T cell receptor beta chain. The antigen is not known. A much larger clone lies one base from this, so it may be a read error. Likely a read error: the CDR3 ends without its conserved phenylalanine or tryptophan. An expansion of CD8+CD57+ cells by flow cytometry had been shown in patients chosen for sequencing. Acquired aplastic anemia of severe grade affected all patients. The data belong to a study of CD8+CD57+ T cells in acquired aplastic anemia. Study details: Sorted CD4+ and CD8+ cells gave a mean 3.2 ug DNA, range roughly 0.2 to 27.4 ug. Study results and limitations: It was found that about 31 CD8+ CDR3 sequences were shared between patients and controls. The study found no significant CD8+ Simpson's diversity difference between patients and controls.

V was trimmed by 3 bases and J by 4 bases, leaving 9 bases between them. Germline V gene data show CDR1 as SEHNR and CDR2 as FQNEAQ (reference sequence). The CDR3 spans 14 residues. It was genomic DNA that served as the template for profiling TCR beta VDJ and CDR3. In TCRdb, the reads were re-called with MiXCR into one record per CDR3 protein. Of 100,000 to 150,000 distinct CDR3 sequences in the sample, over 30% are singletons; the top ten hold about 2.6%. The sequencing sample was made of sorted CD4+, CD8+, or CD8+CD57+ T cells (not recorded which) from PBMCs. The source is a human donor with aplastic anemia. The rearrangement links TRBV7-9 to TRBJ1-4, with no clear D. Here the CDR3 DNA reads TGTGCCAGCAGCTTGCGCCCGGGTAATGAAAAACTGTTTCTT. It is translated as CASSLRPGNEKLFL.